This TCR beta chain emerged from a study of T cell responses to AZD1222 COVID-19 vaccine. Libraries were prepared by immunoSEQ multiplex PCR; TCRdb keeps only in-frame clonotypes and omits some of them. The table shows roughly 120,000 clones, with approximately 86% occurring only once. From germline, CDR1 is SNHLY and CDR2 FYNNEI. Trimming removed 8 bases at V and 2 bases at J, with 10 bases between. This CDR3 contains 13 residues. Study observations and caveats: Baseline antibody screening turned up just six or seven seropositive AZD1222 recipients. Clonal diversity was possibly underestimated, and white British individuals and females predominated among donors.

Worth noting for this clone: The antigen is unknown.

The clonotype comes from an adult who received the AZD1222 COVID-19 vaccine. The chain joins TRBV2 to TRBJ2-1; D ambiguous. The source was peripheral blood, collected 28 days after the second AZD1222 dose. The CDR3 DNA is TGTGCCAGCTGGCGGAATGCCTACAATGAGCAGTTCTTC. Protein: CASWRNAYNEQFF.